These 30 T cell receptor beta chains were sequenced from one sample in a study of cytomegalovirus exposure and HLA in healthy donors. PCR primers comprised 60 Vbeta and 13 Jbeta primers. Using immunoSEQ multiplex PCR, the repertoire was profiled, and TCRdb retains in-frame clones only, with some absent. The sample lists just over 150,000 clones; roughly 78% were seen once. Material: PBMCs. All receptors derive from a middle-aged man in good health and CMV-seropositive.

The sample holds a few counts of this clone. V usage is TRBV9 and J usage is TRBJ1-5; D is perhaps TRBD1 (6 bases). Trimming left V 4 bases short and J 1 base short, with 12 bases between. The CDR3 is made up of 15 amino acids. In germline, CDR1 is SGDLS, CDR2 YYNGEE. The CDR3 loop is CASSPDGTSNQPQHF. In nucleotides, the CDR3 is TGTGCCAGCAGCCCCGATGGGACAAGCAATCAGCCCCAGCATTTT.

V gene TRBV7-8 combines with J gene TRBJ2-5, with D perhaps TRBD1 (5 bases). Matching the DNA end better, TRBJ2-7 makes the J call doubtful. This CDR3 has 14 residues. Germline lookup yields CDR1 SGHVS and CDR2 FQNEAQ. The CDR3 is CASGRTHRLYEQYF. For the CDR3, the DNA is TGTGCCAGCGGCAGGACACATAGACTCTACGAGCAGTACTTC.

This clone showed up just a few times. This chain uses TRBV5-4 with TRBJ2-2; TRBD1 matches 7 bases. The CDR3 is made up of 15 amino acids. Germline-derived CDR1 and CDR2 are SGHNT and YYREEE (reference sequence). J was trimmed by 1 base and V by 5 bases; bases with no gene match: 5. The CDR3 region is CASRDGTENTGELFF. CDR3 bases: TGTGCCAGCAGAGACGGGACAGAGAACACCGGGGAGCTGTTTTTT.

Here the CDR3 reads CASRDRGVSTEAFF. The CDR3 coding sequence is TGTGCCAGCAGGGACAGGGGGGTCAGCACTGAAGCTTTCTTT. This sequence joins TRBV6-8 and TRBJ1-1; 10 bases line up with TRBD1. Germline CDR1 reads MNHGY; CDR2 reads SAAAGT. Trimming cost V 6 bases and J 4 bases; bases outside gene matches: 5. This CDR3 is built from 14 residues.

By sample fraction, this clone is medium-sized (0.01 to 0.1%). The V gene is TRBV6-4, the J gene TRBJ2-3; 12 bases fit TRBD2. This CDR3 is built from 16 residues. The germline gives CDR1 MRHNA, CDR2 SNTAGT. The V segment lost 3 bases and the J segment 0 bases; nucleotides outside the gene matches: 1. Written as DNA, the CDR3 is TGTGCCAGCAGTGAGACTAGCGGGGGTAGCACAGATACGCAGTATTTT. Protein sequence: CASSETSGGSTDTQYF.

Written as DNA, the CDR3 is TGTGCCAGCAGCGTAGAGGGACAGGGCGATGAAAAACTGTTTTTT. This translates into CASSVEGQGDEKLFF. The chain has TRBV9 and TRBJ1-4, with 9 nucleotides matching TRBD1. With V trimmed by 0 bases and J by 6 bases, 3 bases remained unmatched. From germline, CDR1 is SGDLS and CDR2 YYNGEE. The CDR3 is made up of 15 amino acids.

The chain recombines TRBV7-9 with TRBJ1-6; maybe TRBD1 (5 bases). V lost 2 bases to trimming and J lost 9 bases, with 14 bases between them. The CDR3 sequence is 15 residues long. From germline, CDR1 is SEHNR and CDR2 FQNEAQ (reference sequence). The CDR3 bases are TGTGCCAGCAGCTTAAGGGCAGGGAAAGGTTCACCCCTCCACTTT. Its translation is CASSLRAGKGSPLHF.

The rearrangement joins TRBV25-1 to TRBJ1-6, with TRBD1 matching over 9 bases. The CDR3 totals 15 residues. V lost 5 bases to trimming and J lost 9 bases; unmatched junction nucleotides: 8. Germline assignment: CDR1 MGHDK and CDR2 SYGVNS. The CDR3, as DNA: TGTGCCAGCAGTTTTGACAGGGGGTTGGGTTCACCCCTCCACTTT. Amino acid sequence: CASSFDRGLGSPLHF.

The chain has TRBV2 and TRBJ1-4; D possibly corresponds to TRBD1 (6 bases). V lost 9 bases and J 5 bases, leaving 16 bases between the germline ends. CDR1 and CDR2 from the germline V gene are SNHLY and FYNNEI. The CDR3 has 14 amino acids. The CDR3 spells CASSKTGPNEKLFF. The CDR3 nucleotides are TGTGCCAGTAGCAAAACAGGGCCAAATGAAAAACTGTTTTTT.

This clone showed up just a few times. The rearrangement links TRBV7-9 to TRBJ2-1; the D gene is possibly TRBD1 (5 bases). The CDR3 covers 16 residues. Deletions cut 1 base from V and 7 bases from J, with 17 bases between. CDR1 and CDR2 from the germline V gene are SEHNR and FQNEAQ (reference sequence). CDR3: CASSLGWTPNGNEQFF. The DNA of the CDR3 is TGTGCCAGCAGCTTAGGCTGGACACCTAATGGGAATGAGCAGTTCTTC. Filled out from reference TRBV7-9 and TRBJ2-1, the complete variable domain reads DTGVSQNPRHKITKRGQNVTFRCDPISEHNRLYWYRQTLGQGPEFLTYFQNEAQLEKSRLLSDRFSAERPKGSFSTLEIQRTEQGDSAMYLCASSLGWTPNGNEQFFGPGTRLTVL.

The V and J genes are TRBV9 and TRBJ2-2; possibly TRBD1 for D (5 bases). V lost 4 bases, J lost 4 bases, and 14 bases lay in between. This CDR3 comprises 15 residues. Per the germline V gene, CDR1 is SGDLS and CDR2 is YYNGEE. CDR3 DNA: TGTGCCAGCAGCCCGCACAGGTTGGGCACCGGGGAGCTGTTTTTT. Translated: CASSPHRLGTGELFF.

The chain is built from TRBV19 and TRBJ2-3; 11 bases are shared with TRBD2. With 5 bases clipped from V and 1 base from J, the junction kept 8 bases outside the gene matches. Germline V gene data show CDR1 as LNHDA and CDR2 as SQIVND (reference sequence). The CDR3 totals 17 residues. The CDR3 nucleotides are TGTGCCAGTAGTCCCCGGACTAGCGGGTCCCGCACAGATACGCAGTATTTT. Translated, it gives CASSPRTSGSRTDTQYF.

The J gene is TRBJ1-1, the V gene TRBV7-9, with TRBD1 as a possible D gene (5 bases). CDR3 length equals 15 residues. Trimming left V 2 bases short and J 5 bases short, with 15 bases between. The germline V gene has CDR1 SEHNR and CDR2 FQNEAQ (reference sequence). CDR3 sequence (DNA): TGTGCCAGCAGCTTAAACGGGGGAAGGGAAACTGAAGCTTTCTTT. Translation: CASSLNGGRETEAFF.

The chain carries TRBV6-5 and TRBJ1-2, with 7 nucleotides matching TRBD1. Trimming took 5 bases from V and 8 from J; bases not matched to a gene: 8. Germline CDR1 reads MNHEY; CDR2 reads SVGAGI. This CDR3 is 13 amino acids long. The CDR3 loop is CASSADRDSGYTF. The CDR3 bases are TGTGCCAGCAGTGCAGACAGGGATAGCGGCTACACCTTC.

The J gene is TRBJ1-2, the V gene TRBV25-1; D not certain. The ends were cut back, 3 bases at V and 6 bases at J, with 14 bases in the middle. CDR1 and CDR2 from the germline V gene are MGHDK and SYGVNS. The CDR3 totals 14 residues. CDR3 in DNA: TGTGCCAGCAGTGACGGGGATGGCCCCGATGGCTACACCTTC. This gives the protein CASSDGDGPDGYTF.

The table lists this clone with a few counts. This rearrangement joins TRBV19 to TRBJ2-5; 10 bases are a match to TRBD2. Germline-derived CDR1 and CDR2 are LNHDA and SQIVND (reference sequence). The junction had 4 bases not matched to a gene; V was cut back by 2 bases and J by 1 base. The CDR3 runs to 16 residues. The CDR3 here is CASSIRLAGPQETQYF. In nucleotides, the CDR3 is TGTGCCAGTAGTATACGACTAGCGGGCCCCCAAGAGACCCAGTACTTC.

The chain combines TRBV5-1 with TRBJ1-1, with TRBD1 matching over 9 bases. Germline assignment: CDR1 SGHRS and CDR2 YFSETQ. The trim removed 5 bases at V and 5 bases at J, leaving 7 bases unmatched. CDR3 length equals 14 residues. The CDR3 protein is CASRPGQGGTEAFF. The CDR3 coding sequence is TGCGCCAGCAGACCGGGACAGGGAGGGACTGAAGCTTTCTTT.

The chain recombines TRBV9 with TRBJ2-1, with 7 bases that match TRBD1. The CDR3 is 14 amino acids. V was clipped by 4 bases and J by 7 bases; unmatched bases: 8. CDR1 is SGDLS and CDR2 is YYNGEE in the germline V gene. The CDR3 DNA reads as TGTGCCAGCAGCTTCCGACAGGGCGAGAATGAGCAGTTCTTC. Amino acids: CASSFRQGENEQFF.

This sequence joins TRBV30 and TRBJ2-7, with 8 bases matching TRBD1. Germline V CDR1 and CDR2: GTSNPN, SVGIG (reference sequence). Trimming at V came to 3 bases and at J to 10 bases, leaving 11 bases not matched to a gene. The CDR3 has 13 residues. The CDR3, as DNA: TGTGCCTGGAGCGCTACACAGGGGGTCGGACAGTACTTC. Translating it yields CAWSATQGVGQYF.

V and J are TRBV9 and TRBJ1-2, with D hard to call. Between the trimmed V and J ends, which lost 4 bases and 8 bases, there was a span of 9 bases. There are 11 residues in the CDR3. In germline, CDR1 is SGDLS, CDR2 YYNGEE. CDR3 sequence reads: CASSPARGYTF. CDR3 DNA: TGTGCCAGCAGCCCAGCCAGGGGCTACACCTTC. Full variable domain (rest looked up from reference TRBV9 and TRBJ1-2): DSGVTQTPKHLITATGQRVTLRCSPRSGDLSVYWYQQSLDQGLQFLIQYYNGEERAKGNILERFSAQQFPDLHSELNLSSLELGDSALYFCASSPARGYTFGSGTRLTVV.

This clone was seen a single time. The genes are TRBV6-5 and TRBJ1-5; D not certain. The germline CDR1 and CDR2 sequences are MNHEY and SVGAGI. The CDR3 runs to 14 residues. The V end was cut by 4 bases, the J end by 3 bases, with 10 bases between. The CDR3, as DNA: TGTGCCAGCAGTTCGAGGAGGGACAATCAGCCCCAGCATTTT. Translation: CASSSRRDNQPQHF.

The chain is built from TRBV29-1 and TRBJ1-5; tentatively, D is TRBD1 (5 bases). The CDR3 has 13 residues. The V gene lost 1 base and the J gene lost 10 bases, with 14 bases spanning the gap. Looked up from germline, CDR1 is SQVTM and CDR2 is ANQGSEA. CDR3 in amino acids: CSVEGLTGGPQHF. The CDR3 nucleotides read TGCAGCGTTGAAGGGCTAACAGGCGGACCCCAGCATTTT.

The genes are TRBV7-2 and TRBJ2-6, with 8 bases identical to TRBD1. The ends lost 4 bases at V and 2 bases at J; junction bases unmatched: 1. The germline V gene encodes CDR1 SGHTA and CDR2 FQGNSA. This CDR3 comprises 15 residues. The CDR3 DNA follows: TGTGCCAGCAGCTCAGGGGGCACTGGGGCCAACGTCCTGACTTTC. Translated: CASSSGGTGANVLTF.

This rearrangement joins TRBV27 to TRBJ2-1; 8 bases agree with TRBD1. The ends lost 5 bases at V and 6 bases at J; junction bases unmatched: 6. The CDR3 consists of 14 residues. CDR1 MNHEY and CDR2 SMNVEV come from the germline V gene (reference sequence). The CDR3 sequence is CASSLDRGLNEQFF. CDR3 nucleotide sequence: TGTGCCAGCAGTCTAGACAGGGGACTCAATGAGCAGTTCTTC.

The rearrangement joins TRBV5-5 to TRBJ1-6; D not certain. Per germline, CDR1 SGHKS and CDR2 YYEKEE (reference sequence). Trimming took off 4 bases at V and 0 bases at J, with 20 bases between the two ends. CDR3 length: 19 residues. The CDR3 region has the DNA TGTGCCAGCAGCCGGGGAAATGTCGACCAGAGCTCCTATAATTCACCCCTCCACTTT. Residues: CASSRGNVDQSSYNSPLHF.

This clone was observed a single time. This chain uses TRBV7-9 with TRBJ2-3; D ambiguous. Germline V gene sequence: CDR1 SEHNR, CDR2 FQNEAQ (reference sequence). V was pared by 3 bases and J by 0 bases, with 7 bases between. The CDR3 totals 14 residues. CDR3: CASSFTPSTDTQYF. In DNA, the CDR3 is TGTGCCAGCAGCTTTACACCTAGCACAGATACGCAGTATTTT. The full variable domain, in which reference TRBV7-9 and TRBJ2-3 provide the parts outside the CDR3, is DTGVSQNPRHKITKRGQNVTFRCDPISEHNRLYWYRQTLGQGPEFLTYFQNEAQLEKSRLLSDRFSAERPKGSFSTLEIQRTEQGDSAMYLCASSFTPSTDTQYFGPGTRLTVL.

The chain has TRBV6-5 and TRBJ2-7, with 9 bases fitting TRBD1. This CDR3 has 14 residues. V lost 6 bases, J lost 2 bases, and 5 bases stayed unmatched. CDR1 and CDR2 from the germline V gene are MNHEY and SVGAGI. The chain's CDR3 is CASSTTGGTYEQYF. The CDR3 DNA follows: TGTGCCAGCAGCACGACAGGGGGAACCTACGAGCAGTACTTC.

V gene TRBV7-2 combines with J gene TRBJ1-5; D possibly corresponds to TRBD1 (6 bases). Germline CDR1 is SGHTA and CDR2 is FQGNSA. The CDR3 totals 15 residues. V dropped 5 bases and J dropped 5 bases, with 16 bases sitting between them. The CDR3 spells CASSATGQYDQPQHF. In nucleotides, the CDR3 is TGTGCCAGCAGCGCTACCGGACAGTACGATCAGCCCCAGCATTTT.

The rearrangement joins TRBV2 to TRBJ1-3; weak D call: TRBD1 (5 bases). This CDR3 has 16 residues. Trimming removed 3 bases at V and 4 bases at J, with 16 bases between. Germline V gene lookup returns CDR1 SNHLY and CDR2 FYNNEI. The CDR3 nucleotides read TGTGCCAGCAGTGACGCCAGGGTGGAAAAGGGAAACACCATATATTTT. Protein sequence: CASSDARVEKGNTIYF.

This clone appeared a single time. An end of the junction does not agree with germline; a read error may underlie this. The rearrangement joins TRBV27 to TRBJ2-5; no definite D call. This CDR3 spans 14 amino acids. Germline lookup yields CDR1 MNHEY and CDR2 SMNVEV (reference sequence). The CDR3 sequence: CVSSQVERLETQYF. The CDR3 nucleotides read TGTGTCAGCAGTCAAGTGGAGAGATTAGAGACCCAGTACTTC.